This T cell receptor (beta chain) is from a study of identical twins. Study conclusions and caveats: The authors drew conclusions from cross-sectional statistical analysis rather than following the same donors. High-abundance cord blood beta clonotypes had fewer insertions; memory repertoires showed none.

The donors were all healthy and Caucasian. This clonotype was seen more than once but under ten times. Its antigen is unknown. A universal primer site was created by template switching, with the cDNA bearing unique molecular identifiers. TCRdb processed the 5' RACE reads anew with MiXCR; each CDR3 protein has one entry. This table holds about 530,000 distinct CDR3 sequences, 13% to 15% found once. V dropped 7 bases and J dropped 2; count of bases not matched to a gene: 5. This CDR3 has 15 amino acids. The same data also contributed to another study, on yellow fever vaccine responses in identical twins.

The chain couples TRBV12-3 or TRBV12-4 to TRBJ1-2; TRBD1 agrees at 12 bases. The origin of this receptor is a woman between 18 and 29 years old in good health. Sequencing input: CD4+ T cells sorted from blood. The CDR3 DNA sequence: TGTGCCAGCACCAGGGACAGGGGGCTAAACTATGGCTACACCTTC. This encodes CASTRDRGLNYGYTF.